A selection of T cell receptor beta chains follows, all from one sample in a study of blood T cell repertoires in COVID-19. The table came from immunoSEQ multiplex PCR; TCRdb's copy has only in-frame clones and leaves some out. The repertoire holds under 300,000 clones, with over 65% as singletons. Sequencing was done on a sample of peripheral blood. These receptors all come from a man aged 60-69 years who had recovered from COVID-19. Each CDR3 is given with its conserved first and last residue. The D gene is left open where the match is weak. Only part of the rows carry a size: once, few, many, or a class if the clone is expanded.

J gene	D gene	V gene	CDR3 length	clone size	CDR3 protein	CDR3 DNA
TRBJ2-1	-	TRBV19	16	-	CASSITRSSSYNEQFF	TGTGCCAGTAGTATAACCCGGAGTAGCTCCTACAATGAGCAGTTCTTC
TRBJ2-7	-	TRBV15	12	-	CATSLTGPEQYF	TGTGCCACCAGCTTAACAGGGCCCGAGCAGTACTTC
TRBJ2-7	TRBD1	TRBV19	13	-	CASSIQGAYEQYF	TGTGCCAGTAGTATCCAGGGGGCGTACGAGCAGTACTTC
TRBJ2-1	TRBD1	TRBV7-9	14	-	CASSLGQGFNEQFF	TGTGCCAGCAGCTTAGGACAGGGATTCAATGAGCAGTTCTTC
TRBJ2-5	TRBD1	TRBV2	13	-	CASTRDRRETQYF	TGTGCCAGCACCAGGGACAGACGAGAGACCCAGTACTTC
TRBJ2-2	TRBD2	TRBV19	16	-	CASSSLAGGPTGELFF	TGTGCCAGTAGTTCCTTAGCGGGAGGGCCTACCGGGGAGCTGTTTTTT
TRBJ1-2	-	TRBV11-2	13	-	CASSFRGGDGYTF	TGTGCCAGCAGCTTTAGGGGAGGGGATGGCTACACCTTC
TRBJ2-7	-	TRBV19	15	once	CASTPTGTSLGEQYF	TGTGCCAGTACCCCCACCGGGACAAGTCTAGGGGAGCAGTACTTC
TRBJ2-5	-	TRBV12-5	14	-	CASGLPSPGETQYF	TGTGCTAGTGGTTTACCCTCGCCCGGGGAGACCCAGTACTTC
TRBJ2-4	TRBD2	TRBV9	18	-	CASSVALREGVGENIQYF	TGTGCCAGCAGCGTAGCTCTGAGGGAGGGCGTAGGGGAAAACATTCAGTACTTC
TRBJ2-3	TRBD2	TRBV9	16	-	CASSPGLAGVSDTQYF	TGTGCCAGCAGCCCGGGACTAGCGGGAGTCTCAGATACGCAGTATTTT
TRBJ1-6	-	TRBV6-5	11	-	CASGQGSPLHF	TGTGCCAGCGGGCAAGGTTCACCCCTCCACTTT
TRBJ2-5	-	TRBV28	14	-	CASSSRRGSETQYF	TGTGCCAGCAGTTCCCGACGGGGAAGCGAGACCCAGTACTTC
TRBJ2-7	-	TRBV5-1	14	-	CASSLEASRYEQYF	TGCGCCAGCAGCTTGGAAGCGTCGCGTTACGAGCAGTACTTC
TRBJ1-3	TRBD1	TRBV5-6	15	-	CASSGRTGSGGTIYF	TGTGCCAGCAGCGGGCGGACAGGATCCGGGGGCACCATATATTTT
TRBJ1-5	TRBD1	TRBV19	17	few	CASSPGQGFDSNQPQHF	TGTGCCAGTAGCCCGGGACAGGGGTTCGATAGCAATCAGCCCCAGCATTTT
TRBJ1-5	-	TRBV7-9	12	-	CASSLQGQPQHF	TGTGCCAGCAGCTTACAGGGTCAGCCCCAGCATTTT